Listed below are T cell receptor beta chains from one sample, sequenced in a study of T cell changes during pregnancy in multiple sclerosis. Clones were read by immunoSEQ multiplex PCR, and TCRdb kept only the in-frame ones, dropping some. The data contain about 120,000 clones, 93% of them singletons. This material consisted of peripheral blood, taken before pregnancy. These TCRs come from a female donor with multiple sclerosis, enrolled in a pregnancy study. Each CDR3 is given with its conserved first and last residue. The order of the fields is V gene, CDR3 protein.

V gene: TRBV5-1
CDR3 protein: CASSARQTYPGNEKLFF

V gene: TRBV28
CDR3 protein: CASTRGQMSSYEQYF

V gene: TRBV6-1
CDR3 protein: CASGDRDSGELFF

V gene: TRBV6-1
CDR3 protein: CASSEPPVRALSRETQYF

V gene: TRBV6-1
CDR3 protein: CASSINYGYTF

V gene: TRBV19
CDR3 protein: CASSIGPTDYEQYF

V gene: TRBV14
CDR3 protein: CASSPGVAGIQETQYF

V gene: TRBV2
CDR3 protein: CASSEGGQGFHQPQHF

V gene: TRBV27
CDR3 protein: CASSPRDRGLAEAFF

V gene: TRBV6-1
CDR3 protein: CASSARGGNTGELFF

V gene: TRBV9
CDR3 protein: CASSGSGVEQYF

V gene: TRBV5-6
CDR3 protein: CASSFDRGPWNEQFF

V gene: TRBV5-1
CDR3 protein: CASSLRLAGVGGTQYF

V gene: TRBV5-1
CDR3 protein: CASSLERGGIETQYF

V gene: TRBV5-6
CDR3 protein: CASSLVLAGVPGETQYF

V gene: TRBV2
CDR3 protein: CASSEGVAGASYEQYF

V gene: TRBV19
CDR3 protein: CASGRQGATTDTQYF

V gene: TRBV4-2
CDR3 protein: CASSQEGRRASYEQYF

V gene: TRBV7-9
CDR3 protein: CASSLFGASSYNEQFF

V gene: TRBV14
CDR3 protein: CASSASRGTEAFF

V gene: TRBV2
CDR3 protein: CASSEPYTDTQYF

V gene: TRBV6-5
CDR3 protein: CATGDREAFF

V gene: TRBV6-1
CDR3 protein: CASSEPTGLGPYEQYF

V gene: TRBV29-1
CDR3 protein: CSVQISGNTIYF

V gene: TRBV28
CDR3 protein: CASIQTSGIPKIAGELFF

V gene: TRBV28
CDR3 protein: CASSPNGSGNTIYF

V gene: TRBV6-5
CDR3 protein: CASSYDRAGANVLTF

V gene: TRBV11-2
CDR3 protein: CASSFRGAGAGELFF

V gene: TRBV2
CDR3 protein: CASRDRVLDNIQYF

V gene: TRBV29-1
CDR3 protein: CSVVGRDGAEAFF

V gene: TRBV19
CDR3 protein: CASSPRLAGGYNEQFF

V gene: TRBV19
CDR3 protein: CASTVDRGGEKLFF

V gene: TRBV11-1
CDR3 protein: CASSLSVQAGDNEQFF

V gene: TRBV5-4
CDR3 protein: CASSLQGIVPEAFF

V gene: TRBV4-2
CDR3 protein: CASSHDTGGAYQPQHF

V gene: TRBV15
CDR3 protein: CATSPNRPPGPGRETQYF

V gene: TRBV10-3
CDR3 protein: CAIKGDRGWTEAFF

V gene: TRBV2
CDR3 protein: CATVGRRGNTIYF

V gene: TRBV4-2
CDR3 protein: CASSLIGTDTQYF

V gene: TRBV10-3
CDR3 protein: CAINLGQGNTGELFF

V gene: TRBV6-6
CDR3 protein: CASSWAQGAEETQYF

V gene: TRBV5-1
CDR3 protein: CASSLSGAWWDTQYF

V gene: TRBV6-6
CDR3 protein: CASRHPAGGEKLFF

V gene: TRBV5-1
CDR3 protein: CASSIRTGDSGANVLTF

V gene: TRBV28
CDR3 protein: CASRTGTYEQYF

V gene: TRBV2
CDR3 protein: CASSSGHRRGNYGYTF

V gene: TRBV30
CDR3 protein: CAWSVGAGGDSPLHF

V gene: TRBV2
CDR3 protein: CASSDQTVNTEAFF

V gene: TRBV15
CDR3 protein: CATSRDTGREQYF

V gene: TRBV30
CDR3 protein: CASHPALGQAYGYTF

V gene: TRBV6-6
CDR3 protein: CASSFTGGRGNSPLHF

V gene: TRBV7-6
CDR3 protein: CASSFITSGAHTYNEQFF

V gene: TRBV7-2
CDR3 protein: CASSLGRVYEQFF

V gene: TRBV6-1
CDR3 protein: CASSLTGGRNEQYF

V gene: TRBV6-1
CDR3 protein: CASVVAYGYTF